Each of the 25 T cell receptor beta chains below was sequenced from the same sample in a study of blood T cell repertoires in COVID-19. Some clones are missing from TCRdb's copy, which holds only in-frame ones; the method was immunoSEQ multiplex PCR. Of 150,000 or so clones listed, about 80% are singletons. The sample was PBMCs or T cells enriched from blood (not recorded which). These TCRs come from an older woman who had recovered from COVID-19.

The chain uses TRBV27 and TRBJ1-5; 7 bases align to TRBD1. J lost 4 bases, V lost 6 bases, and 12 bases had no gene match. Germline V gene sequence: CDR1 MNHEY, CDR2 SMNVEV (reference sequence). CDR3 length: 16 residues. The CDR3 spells CASRDRGTALNQPQHF. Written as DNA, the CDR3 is TGTGCCAGCAGAGACAGAGGGACAGCACTGAATCAGCCCCAGCATTTT.

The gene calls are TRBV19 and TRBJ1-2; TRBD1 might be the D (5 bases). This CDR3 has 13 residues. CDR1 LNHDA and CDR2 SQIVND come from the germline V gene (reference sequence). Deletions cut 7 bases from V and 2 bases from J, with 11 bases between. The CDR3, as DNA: TGTGCCAGTATGGGACTCTCAAACTATGGCTACACCTTC. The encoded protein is CASMGLSNYGYTF.

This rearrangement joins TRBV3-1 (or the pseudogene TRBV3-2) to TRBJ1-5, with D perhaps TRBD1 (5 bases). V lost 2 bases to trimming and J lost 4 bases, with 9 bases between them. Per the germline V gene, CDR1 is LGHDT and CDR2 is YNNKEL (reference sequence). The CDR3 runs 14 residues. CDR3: CASSQSGGNQPQHF. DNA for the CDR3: TGTGCCAGCAGCCAATCGGGGGGAAATCAGCCCCAGCATTTT.

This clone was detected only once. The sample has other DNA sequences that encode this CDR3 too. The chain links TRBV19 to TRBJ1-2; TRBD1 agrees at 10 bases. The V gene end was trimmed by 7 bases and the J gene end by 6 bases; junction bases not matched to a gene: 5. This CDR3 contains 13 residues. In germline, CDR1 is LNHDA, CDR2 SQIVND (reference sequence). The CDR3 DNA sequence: TGTGCCAGTACGGGGACAGGGGCTAATGGCTACACCTTC. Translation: CASTGTGANGYTF.

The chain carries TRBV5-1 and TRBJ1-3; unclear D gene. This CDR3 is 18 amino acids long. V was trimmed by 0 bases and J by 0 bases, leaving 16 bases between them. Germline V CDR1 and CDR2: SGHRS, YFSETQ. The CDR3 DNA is TGCGCCAGCAGCTTGGCCGAAACCGACACCCGCTCTGGAAACACCATATATTTT. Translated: CASSLAETDTRSGNTIYF.

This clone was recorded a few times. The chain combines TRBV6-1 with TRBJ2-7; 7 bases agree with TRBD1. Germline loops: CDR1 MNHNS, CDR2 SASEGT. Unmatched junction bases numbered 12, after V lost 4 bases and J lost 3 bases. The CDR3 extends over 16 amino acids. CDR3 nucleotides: TGTGCCAGCAGTGGACAAATCGGGGCAGGGGGCTACGAGCAGTACTTC. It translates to CASSGQIGAGGYEQYF.

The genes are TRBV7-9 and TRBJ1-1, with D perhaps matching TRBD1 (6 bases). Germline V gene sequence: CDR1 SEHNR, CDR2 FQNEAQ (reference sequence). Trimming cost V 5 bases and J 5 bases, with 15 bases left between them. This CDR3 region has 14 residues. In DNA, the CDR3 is TGTGCCAGCAGCCGAAACGGGGGGCGGACTGAAGCTTTCTTT. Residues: CASSRNGGRTEAFF.

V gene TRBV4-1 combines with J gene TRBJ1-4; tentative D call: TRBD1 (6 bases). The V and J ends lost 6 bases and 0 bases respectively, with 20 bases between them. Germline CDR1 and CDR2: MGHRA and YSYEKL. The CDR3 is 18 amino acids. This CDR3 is CASRVGRGSRATNEKLFF. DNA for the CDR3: TGCGCCAGCAGAGTGGGAAGGGGGAGCAGGGCAACTAATGAAAAACTGTTTTTT.

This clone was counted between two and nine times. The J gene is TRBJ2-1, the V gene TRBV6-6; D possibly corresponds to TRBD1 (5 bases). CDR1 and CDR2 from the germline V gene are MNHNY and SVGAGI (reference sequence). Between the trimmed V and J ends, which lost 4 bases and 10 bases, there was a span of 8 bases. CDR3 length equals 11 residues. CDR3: CASSSRQEQFF. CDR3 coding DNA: TGTGCCAGCAGTTCCCGACAGGAGCAGTTCTTC.

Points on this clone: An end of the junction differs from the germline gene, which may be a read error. The CDR3 sequence: CASGERDRGSYEQYF. As DNA, the CDR3 is TGTGCCAGCGGTGAGAGGGACAGGGGATCCTACGAGCAGTACTTC. The genes are TRBV2 and TRBJ2-7; 10 bases agree with TRBD1. This CDR3 contains 15 residues. Germline CDR1 SNHLY, CDR2 FYNNEI.

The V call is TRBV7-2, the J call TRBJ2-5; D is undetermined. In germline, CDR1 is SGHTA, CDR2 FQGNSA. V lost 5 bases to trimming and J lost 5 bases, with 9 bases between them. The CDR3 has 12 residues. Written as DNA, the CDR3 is TGTGCCAGCAGCCTGCATCGGGAGACCCAGTACTTC. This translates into CASSLHRETQYF. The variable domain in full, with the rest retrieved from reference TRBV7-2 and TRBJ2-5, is GAGVSQSPSNKVTEKGKDVELRCDPISGHTALYWYRQSLGQGLEFLIYFQGNSAPDKSGLPSDRFSAERTGGSVSTLTIQRTQQEDSAVYLCASSLHRETQYFGPGTRLLVL.

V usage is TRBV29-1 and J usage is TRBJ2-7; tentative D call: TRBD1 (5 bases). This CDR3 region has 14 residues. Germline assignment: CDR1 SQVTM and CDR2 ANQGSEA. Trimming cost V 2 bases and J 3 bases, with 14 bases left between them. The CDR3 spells CSVELDNVVYEQYF. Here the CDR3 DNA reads TGCAGCGTTGAACTGGACAACGTCGTCTACGAGCAGTACTTC.

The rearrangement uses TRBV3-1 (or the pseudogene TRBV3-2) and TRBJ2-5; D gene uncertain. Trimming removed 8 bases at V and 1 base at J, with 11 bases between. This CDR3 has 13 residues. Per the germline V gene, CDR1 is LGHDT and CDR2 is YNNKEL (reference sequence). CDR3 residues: CASHTAVQETQYF. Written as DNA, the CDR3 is TGTGCCAGCCACACCGCAGTCCAAGAGACCCAGTACTTC.

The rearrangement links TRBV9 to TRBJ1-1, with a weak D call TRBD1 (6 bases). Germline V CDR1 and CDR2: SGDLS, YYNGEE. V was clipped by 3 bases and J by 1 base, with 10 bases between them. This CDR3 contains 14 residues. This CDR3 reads CASSDPGQNTEAFF. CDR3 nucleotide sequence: TGTGCCAGCAGCGACCCGGGACAGAACACTGAAGCTTTCTTT.

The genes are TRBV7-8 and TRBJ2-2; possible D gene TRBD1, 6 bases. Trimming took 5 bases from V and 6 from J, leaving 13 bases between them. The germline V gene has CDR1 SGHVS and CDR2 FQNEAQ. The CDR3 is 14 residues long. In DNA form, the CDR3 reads TGTGCCAGCAGCACACCACAGGGAGCCGGGGAGCTGTTTTTT. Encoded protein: CASSTPQGAGELFF. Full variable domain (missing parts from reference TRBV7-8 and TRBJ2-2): GAGVSQSPRYKVAKRGQDVALRCDPISGHVSLFWYQQALGQGPEFLTYFQNEAQLDKSGLPSDRFFAERPEGSVSTLKIQRTQQEDSAVYLCASSTPQGAGELFFGEGSRLTVL.

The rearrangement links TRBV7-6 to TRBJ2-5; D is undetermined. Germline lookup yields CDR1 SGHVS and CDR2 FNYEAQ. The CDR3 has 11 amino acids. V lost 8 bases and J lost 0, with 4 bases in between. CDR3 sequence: CASQYQETQYF. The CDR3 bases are TGTGCCAGCCAGTACCAAGAGACCCAGTACTTC.

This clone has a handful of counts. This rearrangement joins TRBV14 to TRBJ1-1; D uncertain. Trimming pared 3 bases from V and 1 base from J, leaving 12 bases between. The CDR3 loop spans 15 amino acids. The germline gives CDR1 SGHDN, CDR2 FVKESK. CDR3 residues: CASSHLLSRNTEAFF. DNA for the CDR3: TGTGCCAGCAGCCACTTGTTATCCAGGAACACTGAAGCTTTCTTT.

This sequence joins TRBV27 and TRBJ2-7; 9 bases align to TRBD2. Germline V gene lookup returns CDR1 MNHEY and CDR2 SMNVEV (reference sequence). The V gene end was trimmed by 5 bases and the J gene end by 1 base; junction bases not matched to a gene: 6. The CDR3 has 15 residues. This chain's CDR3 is CASSGLAGSSYEQYF. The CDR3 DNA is TGTGCCAGCAGTGGTCTAGCGGGGTCTTCCTACGAGCAGTACTTC.

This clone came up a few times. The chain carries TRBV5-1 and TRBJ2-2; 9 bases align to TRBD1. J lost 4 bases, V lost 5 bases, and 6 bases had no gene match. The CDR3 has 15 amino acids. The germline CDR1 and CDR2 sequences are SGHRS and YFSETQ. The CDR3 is CASSPDRGLTGELFF. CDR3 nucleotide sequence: TGCGCCAGCAGTCCGGACAGGGGCCTCACCGGGGAGCTGTTTTTT.

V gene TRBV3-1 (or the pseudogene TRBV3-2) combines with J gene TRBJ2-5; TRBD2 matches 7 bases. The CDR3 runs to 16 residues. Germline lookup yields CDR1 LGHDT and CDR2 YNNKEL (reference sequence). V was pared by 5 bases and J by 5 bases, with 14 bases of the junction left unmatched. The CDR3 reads CASSVGGGSRVETQYF. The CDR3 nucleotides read TGTGCCAGCAGCGTTGGGGGGGGGTCCAGGGTGGAGACCCAGTACTTC.

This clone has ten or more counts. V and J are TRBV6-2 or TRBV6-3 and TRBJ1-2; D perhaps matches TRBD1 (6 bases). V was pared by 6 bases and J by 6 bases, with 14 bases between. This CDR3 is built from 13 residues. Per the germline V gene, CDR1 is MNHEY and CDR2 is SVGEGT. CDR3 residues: CASSQTGMNGYTF. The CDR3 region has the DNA TGTGCCAGCAGCCAAACAGGGATGAATGGCTACACCTTC.

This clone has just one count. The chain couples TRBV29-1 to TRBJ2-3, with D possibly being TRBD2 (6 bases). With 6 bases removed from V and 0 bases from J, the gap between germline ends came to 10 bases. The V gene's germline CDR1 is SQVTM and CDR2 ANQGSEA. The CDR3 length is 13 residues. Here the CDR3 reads CSVGTLSTDTQYF. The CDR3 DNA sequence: TGCAGCGTGGGGACTCTCAGCACAGATACGCAGTATTTT.

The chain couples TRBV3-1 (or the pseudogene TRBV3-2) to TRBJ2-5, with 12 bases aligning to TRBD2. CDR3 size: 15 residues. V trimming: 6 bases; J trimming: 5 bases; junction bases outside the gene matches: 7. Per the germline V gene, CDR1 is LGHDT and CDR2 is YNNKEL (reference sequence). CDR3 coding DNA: TGTGCCAGCAGATCTAGCGGGGGGGCTAGGGAGACCCAGTACTTC. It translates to CASRSSGGARETQYF.

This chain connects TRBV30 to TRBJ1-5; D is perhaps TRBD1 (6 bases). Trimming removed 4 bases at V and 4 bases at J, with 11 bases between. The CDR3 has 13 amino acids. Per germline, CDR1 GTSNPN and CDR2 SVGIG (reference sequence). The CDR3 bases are TGTGCCTGGACAGAGGACAGTAATCAGCCCCAGCATTTT. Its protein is CAWTEDSNQPQHF.

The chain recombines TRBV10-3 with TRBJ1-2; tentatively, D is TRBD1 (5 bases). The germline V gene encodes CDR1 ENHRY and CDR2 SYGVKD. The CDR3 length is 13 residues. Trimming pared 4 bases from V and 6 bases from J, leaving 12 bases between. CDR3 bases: TGTGCCATCAGTGTTGGGGCAGGGAATGGCTACACCTTC. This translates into CAISVGAGNGYTF.